Shown below are 20 T cell receptor beta chains from a single sample sequenced in a study of cytomegalovirus exposure and HLA in healthy donors. With 60 Vbeta and 13 Jbeta primers, the PCR was carried out. Clones were read by immunoSEQ multiplex PCR, and TCRdb kept only the in-frame ones, dropping some. Among 100,000 or so clones listed, roughly three quarters were seen once. Sequenced material: PBMCs. These TCRs come from a female donor in good health and CMV-seropositive.

The CDR3, as DNA: TGTGCCAGCGCGGCAGGGAAATACCAGCCCCAGCATTTT. This sequence encodes CASAAGKYQPQHF. The V call is TRBV6-5, the J call TRBJ1-5; a weak D match, TRBD1 (5 bases). Trimming took 8 bases from V and 7 from J, leaving 15 bases between them. CDR3 size: 13 residues. CDR1 MNHEY and CDR2 SVGAGI come from the germline V gene.

The chain is built from TRBV19 and TRBJ2-5, with 7 nucleotides matching TRBD2. Trimming cost V 3 bases and J 2 bases; bases outside gene matches: 9. The CDR3 runs 16 residues. Germline V gene data show CDR1 as LNHDA and CDR2 as SQIVND (reference sequence). The CDR3 sequence is CASSIFASGVQETQYF. The CDR3 nucleotides read TGTGCCAGTAGTATTTTCGCTAGCGGAGTGCAAGAGACCCAGTACTTC.

This rearrangement joins TRBV5-1 to TRBJ2-2; TRBD1 is a possible D gene (5 bases). The germline V and J ends were trimmed by 1 base and 5 bases, with 18 bases remaining between them. The CDR3 sequence is 17 residues long. Germline V CDR1 and CDR2: SGHRS, YFSETQ. CDR3 in DNA: TGCGCCAGCAGCTTGAACCCCTCGCAGGGTCGTACCGGGGAGCTGTTTTTT. This gives the protein CASSLNPSQGRTGELFF.

The V and J genes are TRBV27 and TRBJ1-1; D is unclear. The ends were cut back, 6 bases at V and 2 bases at J, with 13 bases in the middle. The CDR3 totals 14 residues. Per the germline V gene, CDR1 is MNHEY and CDR2 is SMNVEV (reference sequence). The CDR3 region has the DNA TGTGCCAGCAGCCAACGCCCCAGAAACACTGAAGCTTTCTTT. Translation: CASSQRPRNTEAFF.

The V gene is TRBV4-2, the J gene TRBJ2-4, with 8 bases aligning to TRBD1. The trim removed 4 bases at V and 6 bases at J, leaving 11 bases unmatched. This CDR3 has 16 residues. Germline lookup yields CDR1 LGHNA and CDR2 YNFKEQ. CDR3 region: CASSLTDREARNIQYF. The CDR3 DNA sequence: TGTGCCAGCAGCCTTACGGACAGGGAGGCTAGAAACATTCAGTACTTC.

This clone was picked up one time. This chain joins TRBV6-6 and TRBJ2-7; 9 nucleotides match TRBD1. The length of the CDR3 is 13 residues. J was trimmed by 5 bases and V by 5 bases; bases with no gene match: 4. The V gene's germline CDR1 is MNHNY and CDR2 SVGAGI (reference sequence). CDR3 residues: CASSADRGHEQYF. The CDR3 DNA is TGTGCCAGCAGTGCGGACAGGGGCCACGAGCAGTACTTC.

CDR3 coding DNA: TGTGCCAGCAGGGAGACAGGGGTCCGAAATTCACCCCTCCACTTT. Its protein is CASRETGVRNSPLHF. This chain connects TRBV2 to TRBJ1-6; TRBD1 matches at 8 bases. V lost 6 bases and J lost 7; bases outside the gene matches: 8. Per the germline V gene, CDR1 is SNHLY and CDR2 is FYNNEI. The CDR3 spans 15 residues. Combining the CDR3 with reference TRBV2 and TRBJ1-6 gives the whole variable domain EPEVTQTPSHQVTQMGQEVILRCVPISNHLYFYWYRQILGQKVEFLVSFYNNEISEKSEIFDDQFSVERPDGSNFTLKIRSTKLEDSAMYFCASRETGVRNSPLHFGNGTRLTVT.

This clone was counted only a few times. The chain links TRBV5-4 to TRBJ1-1; TRBD1 agrees at 12 bases. Germline lookup yields CDR1 SGHNT and CDR2 YYREEE (reference sequence). The CDR3 length is 15 residues. J lost 4 bases, V lost 4 bases, and 5 bases had no gene match. CDR3 nucleotides: TGTGCCAGCAGCCCGGGACAGGGGGCTTCCACTGAAGCTTTCTTT. Its translation is CASSPGQGASTEAFF. Variable domain in full (rest from reference TRBV5-4 and TRBJ1-1): ETGVTQSPTHLIKTRGQQVTLRCSSQSGHNTVSWYQQALGQGPQFIFQYYREEENGRGNFPPRFSGLQFPNYSSELNVNALELDDSALYLCASSPGQGASTEAFFGQGTRLTVV.

This rearrangement joins TRBV30 to TRBJ2-6, with TRBD1 matching over 8 bases. Germline V gene sequence: CDR1 GTSNPN, CDR2 SVGIG (reference sequence). CDR3 length: 15 amino acids. The V and J ends lost 3 bases and 2 bases, in that order; junction bases with no gene match: 3. Here the CDR3 reads CAWSRDRTGANVLTF. The CDR3 bases are TGTGCCTGGAGCCGGGACAGGACTGGGGCCAACGTCCTGACTTTC.

The V and J genes are TRBV9 and TRBJ2-1; TRBD2 aligns across 9 bases. The CDR3 covers 15 residues. V shed 4 bases and J 4 bases; nucleotides not matched to a gene: 6. Germline lookup yields CDR1 SGDLS and CDR2 YYNGEE. The DNA for the CDR3 is TGTGCCAGCAGCCTCGCTAGCGGGGAGTACAATGAGCAGTTCTTC. Its translation is CASSLASGEYNEQFF.

This clone was detected once. The rearrangement joins TRBV7-6 to TRBJ2-3, with D unresolved. The CDR3 is 15 residues long. V lost 0 bases, J lost 1 base, and 8 bases lay in between. From germline, CDR1 is SGHVS and CDR2 FNYEAQ. CDR3 coding DNA: TGTGCCAGCAGCTTAGCCAGTACCCGCACAGATACGCAGTATTTT. Residues: CASSLASTRTDTQYF.

The table lists this clone with a few counts. V and J are TRBV5-1 and TRBJ1-1, with D unresolved. The CDR3 has 13 amino acids. V lost 3 bases to trimming and J lost 3 bases, with 9 bases between them. Germline-derived CDR1 and CDR2 are SGHRS and YFSETQ. Here the CDR3 reads CASSSRSYTEAFF. The CDR3 coding sequence is TGCGCCAGCAGCTCCCGGAGCTACACTGAAGCTTTCTTT.

The rearrangement joins TRBV30 to TRBJ1-2; TRBD1 is a possible D gene (6 bases). The CDR3 length is 14 residues. Trimming took off 0 bases at V and 4 bases at J, with 12 bases between the two ends. Germline values: CDR1 GTSNPN, CDR2 SVGIG (reference sequence). The CDR3 loop reads CAWSVGGAGYGYTF. DNA for the CDR3: TGTGCCTGGAGTGTAGGGGGGGCAGGCTATGGCTACACCTTC.

The chain carries TRBV9 and TRBJ1-1; the D gene is possibly TRBD1 (5 bases). CDR3 length: 16 residues. Germline values: CDR1 SGDLS, CDR2 YYNGEE. The germline V and J ends were trimmed by 3 bases and 0 bases, with 15 bases remaining between them. The CDR3 DNA is TGTGCCAGCAGCGCCGAGGCGGGGCCGATGAACACTGAAGCTTTCTTT. Its translation: CASSAEAGPMNTEAFF.

This chain connects TRBV4-2 to TRBJ1-1; 7 nucleotides agree with TRBD1. This CDR3 has 15 residues. Germline V gives CDR1 LGHNA, CDR2 YNFKEQ. Trimming at V came to 3 bases and at J to 1 base, leaving 5 bases not matched to a gene. The chain's CDR3 is CASSQLTGTNTEAFF. DNA for the CDR3: TGTGCCAGCAGCCAGCTGACAGGGACGAACACTGAAGCTTTCTTT.

This clone was counted only a few times. The chain links TRBV27 to TRBJ1-4; 7 bases map to TRBD1. The CDR3 loop spans 13 amino acids. V was pared by 9 bases and J by 6 bases, with 7 bases of the junction left unmatched. Germline-derived CDR1 and CDR2 are MNHEY and SMNVEV (reference sequence). CDR3 bases: TGTGCCAGAGAGAGGCAGGGGGATGAAAAACTGTTTTTT. Its protein product is CARERQGDEKLFF.

This chain links TRBV7-2 with TRBJ2-1; 7 bases are a match to TRBD2. V shed 0 bases and J 5 bases; nucleotides not matched to a gene: 19. In germline, CDR1 is SGHTA, CDR2 FQGNSA. The length of the CDR3 is 20 residues. The CDR3 coding sequence is TGTGCCAGCAGCTTAGCGGGAGGACTAGATGCGAATAACCTTCACAATGAGCAGTTCTTC. Its protein product is CASSLAGGLDANNLHNEQFF.

V usage is TRBV5-1 and J usage is TRBJ1-1; 11 bases map to TRBD1. The CDR3 is made up of 16 amino acids. After removal of 2 bases from V and 0 bases from J, the junction contained 3 bases not matched to a gene. Germline V CDR1 and CDR2: SGHRS, YFSETQ. The CDR3 here is CASSLGQGALNTEAFF. CDR3 nucleotide sequence: TGCGCCAGCAGCTTAGGACAGGGGGCCTTGAACACTGAAGCTTTCTTT. Together with reference TRBV5-1 and TRBJ1-1, the CDR3 gives the full variable domain: KAGVTQTPRYLIKTRGQQVTLSCSPISGHRSVSWYQQTPGQGLQFLFEYFSETQRNKGNFPGRFSGRQFSNSRSEMNVSTLELGDSALYLCASSLGQGALNTEAFFGQGTRLTVV.

The chain carries TRBV5-6 and TRBJ2-1; D is perhaps TRBD1 (5 bases). CDR1 and CDR2 (germline): SGHDT, YYEEEE. V lost 2 bases and J 3 bases, leaving 15 bases between the germline ends. The CDR3 covers 16 residues. The chain's CDR3 is CASSLGGAEIYNEQFF. The CDR3 region has the DNA TGTGCCAGCAGCTTAGGTGGGGCGGAGATCTACAATGAGCAGTTCTTC.

This rearrangement joins TRBV2 to TRBJ2-5; 15 bases fit TRBD2. The trim removed 6 bases at V and 4 bases at J, leaving 15 bases unmatched. The CDR3 consists of 19 residues. Per germline, CDR1 SNHLY and CDR2 FYNNEI. CDR3 region: CASRGRGLAGGLVGETQYF. The CDR3 coding sequence is TGTGCCAGCAGGGGACGAGGACTAGCGGGGGGGCTAGTAGGAGAGACCCAGTACTTC. The whole variable domain, remainder taken from reference TRBV2 and TRBJ2-5, is EPEVTQTPSHQVTQMGQEVILRCVPISNHLYFYWYRQILGQKVEFLVSFYNNEISEKSEIFDDQFSVERPDGSNFTLKIRSTKLEDSAMYFCASRGRGLAGGLVGETQYFGPGTRLLVL.